This TCR beta chain is from a study of blood T cell repertoires in COVID-19. In the study overall: T cells, B-cell-depleted T cells, or PBMCs provided the cDNA or gDNA that served as material.

Original handling: The authors estimated nucleated cell counts from reference gene primer amplification. The table came from immunoSEQ multiplex PCR; TCRdb's copy has only in-frame clones and leaves some out. V and J calls and clone size follow that table, whereas D and trimming were derived from the DNA. The sample consists of 200,000 to 250,000 clones, about 81% of them appearing once. Seattle enrolled patients during active infection and tracked them longitudinally. Germline V lookup: CDR1 MDHEN, CDR2 SYDVKM. This CDR3 comprises 14 residues. With 4 bases clipped from V and 8 bases from J, the junction kept 5 bases outside the gene matches.

This chain joins TRBV28 and TRBJ1-2; 12 positions agree with TRBD1. Sequencing input: peripheral blood. This clonotype was obtained from a woman between 65 and 79 years old with COVID-19, enrolled during active disease. In DNA, the CDR3 is TGTGCCAGCAGTTCGGGACAGGGGGCTGAGGGCTACACCTTC. Amino acids: CASSSGQGAEGYTF.